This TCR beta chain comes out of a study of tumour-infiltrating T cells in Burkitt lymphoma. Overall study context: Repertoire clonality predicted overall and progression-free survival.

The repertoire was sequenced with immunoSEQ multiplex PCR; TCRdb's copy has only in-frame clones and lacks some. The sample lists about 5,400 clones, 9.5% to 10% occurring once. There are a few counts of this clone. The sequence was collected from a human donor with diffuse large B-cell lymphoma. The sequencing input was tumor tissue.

The CDR3 loop reads CASSKGNQPQHF. As DNA, the CDR3 is TGCGCCAGCAGTAAAGGAAATCAGCCCCAGCATTTT. The J gene is TRBJ1-5, the V gene TRBV10-1; D remains ambiguous. The V end was cut by 5 bases, the J end by 4 bases, with 6 bases between. The germline gives CDR1 WNHNN, CDR2 SYGVQD (reference sequence). This CDR3 contains 12 residues.